This TCR beta chain emerged from a study of blood T cell repertoires in COVID-19. About the study: PBMCs, B-cell-depleted T cells, or T cells were the source of the cDNA or gDNA that made up the material.

Under the authors' procedure: The assay estimated nucleated cells by amplifying reference gene primers. Assay used: immunoSEQ multiplex PCR; TCRdb lists only in-frame clones, some missing. That table is the source of V, J and clone size, and D and trimming were worked out from the DNA. The sample has approximately 250,000 clones, approximately 89% seen once. J gave up 1 base and V 0 bases, and 7 bases lay outside the gene matches. The CDR3 has 16 amino acids. Germline CDR1 GTSNPN, CDR2 SVGIG (reference sequence). The sequencing sample was made of peripheral blood. This receptor was obtained from a man in his forties with active or convalescent COVID-19. J is TRBJ1-1 and V is TRBV30; TRBD1 matches 8 bases. The CDR3 sequence: CAWSVDMTGANTEAFF. The CDR3 DNA reads TGTGCCTGGAGTGTAGATATGACAGGGGCGAACACTGAAGCTTTCTTT.